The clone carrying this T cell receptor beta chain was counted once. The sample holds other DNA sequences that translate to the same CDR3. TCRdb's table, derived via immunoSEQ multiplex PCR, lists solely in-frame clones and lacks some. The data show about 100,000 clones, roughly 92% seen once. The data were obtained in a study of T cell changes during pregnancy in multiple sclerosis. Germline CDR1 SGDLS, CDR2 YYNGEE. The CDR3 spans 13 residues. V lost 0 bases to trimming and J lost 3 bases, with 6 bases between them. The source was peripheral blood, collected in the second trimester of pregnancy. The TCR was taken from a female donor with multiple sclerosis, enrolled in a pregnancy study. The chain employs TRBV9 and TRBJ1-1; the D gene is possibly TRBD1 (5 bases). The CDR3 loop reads CASSVGGDTEAFF. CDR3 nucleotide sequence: TGTGCCAGCAGCGTAGGGGGGGACACTGAAGCTTTCTTT.